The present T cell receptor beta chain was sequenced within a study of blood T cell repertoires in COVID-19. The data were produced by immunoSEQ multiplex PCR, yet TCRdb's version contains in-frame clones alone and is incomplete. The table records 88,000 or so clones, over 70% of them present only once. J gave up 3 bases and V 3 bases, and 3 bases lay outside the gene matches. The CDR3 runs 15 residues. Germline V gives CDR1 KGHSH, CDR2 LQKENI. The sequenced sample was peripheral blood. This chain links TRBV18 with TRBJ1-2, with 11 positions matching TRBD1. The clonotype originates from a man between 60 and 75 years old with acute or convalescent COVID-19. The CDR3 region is CASSPGQGEDYGYTF. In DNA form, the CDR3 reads TGTGCCAGCTCACCGGGACAGGGGGAGGACTATGGCTACACCTTC.